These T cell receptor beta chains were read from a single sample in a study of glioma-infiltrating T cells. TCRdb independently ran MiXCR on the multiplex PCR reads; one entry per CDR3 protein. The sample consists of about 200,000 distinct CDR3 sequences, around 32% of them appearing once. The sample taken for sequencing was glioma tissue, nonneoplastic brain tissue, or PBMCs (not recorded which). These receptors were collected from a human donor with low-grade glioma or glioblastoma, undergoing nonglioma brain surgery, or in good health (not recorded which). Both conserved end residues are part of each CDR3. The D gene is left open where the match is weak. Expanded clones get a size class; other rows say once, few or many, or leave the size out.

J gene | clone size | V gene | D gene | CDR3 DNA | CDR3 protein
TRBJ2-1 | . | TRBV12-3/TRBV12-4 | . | TGTGCCAGCAGTCGACAAGCCGGAGGCTCCTACAATGAGCAGTTCTTC | CASSRQAGGSYNEQFF
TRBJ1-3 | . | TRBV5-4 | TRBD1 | TGTGCCAGCAGCCGGACAGGAAATAGAAACACCATATATTTT | CASSRTGNRNTIYF
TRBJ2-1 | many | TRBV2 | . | TGTGCCAGCAGTTTAAGCTATGAGCAGTTCTTC | CASSLSYEQFF
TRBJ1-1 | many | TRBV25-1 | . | TGTGCCAGCAGTACGGGGGGCTTTGGCACTGAAGCTTTCTTT | CASSTGGFGTEAFF
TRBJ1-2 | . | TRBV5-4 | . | TGTGCCAGCAGCCCGGACAGAAAATATGGCTACACCTTC | CASSPDRKYGYTF
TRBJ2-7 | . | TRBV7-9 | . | TGTGCCAGCAGCTCCTCAGGGGTTCTAGCCGACGAGCAGTACTTC | CASSSSGVLADEQYF
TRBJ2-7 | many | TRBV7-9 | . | TGTGCCAGCAGCCCGCGGATAGGCCTAACCTACGAGCAGTACTTC | CASSPRIGLTYEQYF
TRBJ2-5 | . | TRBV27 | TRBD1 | TGTGCCAGCAGTCAATCGGGACAGGGGATGGGGACCCAGTACTTC | CASSQSGQGMGTQYF
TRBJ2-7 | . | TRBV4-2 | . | TGTGCCAGCAGCCAAGATACAAGTTACTACGAGCAGTACTTC | CASSQDTSYYEQYF
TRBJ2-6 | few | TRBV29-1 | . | TGCAGCGTTCCCTCCGGGACCGGGGCCAACGTCCTGACTTTC | CSVPSGTGANVLTF
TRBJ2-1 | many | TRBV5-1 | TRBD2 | TGCGCCAGCAGCTTGGGCCTAGCGGGGAGTACGGCCTACAATGAGCAGTTCTTC | CASSLGLAGSTAYNEQFF
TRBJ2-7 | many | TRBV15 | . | TGTGCCACCAGCAGAGAGGGGGGGGCGGCCTACGAGCAGTACTTC | CATSREGGAAYEQYF
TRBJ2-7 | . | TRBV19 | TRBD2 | TGTGCCAGTAGTATGACGGGAGGGCCGTACGAGCAGTACTTC | CASSMTGGPYEQYF
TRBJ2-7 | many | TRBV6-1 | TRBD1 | TGTGCCAGCAGTGAAGCTTCCGGGACAGGGGTCTACGAGCAGTACTTC | CASSEASGTGVYEQYF
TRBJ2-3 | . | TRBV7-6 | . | . | CASSFYICSARVAGGGADTQYF
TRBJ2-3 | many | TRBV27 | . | TGTGCCAGCCTTGGGTCCACAGATACGCAGTATTTT | CASLGSTDTQYF
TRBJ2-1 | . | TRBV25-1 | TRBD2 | TGTGCCAGCAGTGAGTCCGGGACTAGCGGGAGAAGAGAGCAGTTCTTC | CASSESGTSGRREQFF
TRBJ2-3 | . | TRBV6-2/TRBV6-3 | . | TGTGCCAGCAGTCCATCGGGAGTATGGGCAGATACGCAGTATTTT | CASSPSGVWADTQYF
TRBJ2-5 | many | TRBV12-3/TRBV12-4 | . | TGCGCCAGCAGCCCGAGCGGTCGGGAAGAGACCCAGTACTTC | CASSPSGREETQYF
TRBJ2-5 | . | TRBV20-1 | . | TGCAGTACTAGTTCAGAGACCCAGTACTTC | CSTSSETQYF
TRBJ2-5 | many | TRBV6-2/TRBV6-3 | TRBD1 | TGTGCCAGCAGCAACGGACAGGGGGCCTGGGAGACCCAGTACTTC | CASSNGQGAWETQYF
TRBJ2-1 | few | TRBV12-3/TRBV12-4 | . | TGTGCCAGCAGTTTTCTATCGGGCAATGAGCAGTTCTTC | CASSFLSGNEQFF
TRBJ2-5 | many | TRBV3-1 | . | TGTGCCAGCAGCCAAAATCCCGACAGAGGAGAGACCCAGTACTTC | CASSQNPDRGETQYF
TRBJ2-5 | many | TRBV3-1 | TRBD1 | TGTGCCAGCAAGACTCATGGGGACAGGTTAAAAAGGCAAGAGACCCAGTACTTC | CASKTHGDRLKRQETQYF
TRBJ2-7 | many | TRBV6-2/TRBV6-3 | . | TGTGCCAGCCACGGATGGACCTACGAGCAGTACTTC | CASHGWTYEQYF
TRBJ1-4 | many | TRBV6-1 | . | TGTGCCAGCAGTGATGCCAGAGTTAATGAAAAACTGTTTTTT | CASSDARVNEKLFF
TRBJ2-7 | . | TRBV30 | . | TGTGCCTGGAGTAGAGGGGGAGGGTTGACCGAGCAGTACTTC | CAWSRGGGLTEQYF
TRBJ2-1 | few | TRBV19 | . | TGTGCCAGACCCGGAGGTCAAGGCTCCTACAATGAGCAGTTCTTC | CARPGGQGSYNEQFF
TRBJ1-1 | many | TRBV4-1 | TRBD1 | TGCGCCAGCAGCCAGACCGGACAGGGGAACACTGAAGCTTTCTTT | CASSQTGQGNTEAFF
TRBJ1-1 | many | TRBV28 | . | TGTGCCAGCAGTTTATCCCAGAACACTGAAGCTTTCTTT | CASSLSQNTEAFF
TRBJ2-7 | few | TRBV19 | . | TGTGCCAGTAGTATAGGGGGTACCAGGGTGGACGAGCAGTACTTC | CASSIGGTRVDEQYF
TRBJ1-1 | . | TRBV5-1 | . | TGCGCCAGCAGCTTGGGCTTACCACGAACGGAAACTGAAGCTTTCTTT | CASSLGLPRTETEAFF
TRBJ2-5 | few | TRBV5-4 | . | TGTGCCAGCAGCTTGTTTCGCACAACTGAAGAGACCCAGTACTTC | CASSLFRTTEETQYF
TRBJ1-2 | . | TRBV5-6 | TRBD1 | TGTGCCACCCGACAGGGGGGCTATGGCTACACCTTC | CATRQGGYGYTF
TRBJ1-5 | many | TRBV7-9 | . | TGTGCCAGCAGCTTTGATGGACAGCCTTCTAATCAGCCCCAGCATTTT | CASSFDGQPSNQPQHF
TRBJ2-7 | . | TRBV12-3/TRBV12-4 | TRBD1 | TGTGCCAGCAGTTTACAACAGGGGGCGAACGAGCAGTACTTC | CASSLQQGANEQYF
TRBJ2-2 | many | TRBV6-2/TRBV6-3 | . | TGTGCCAGCAGTCGGAGAGTTAGTACGAACACCGGGGAGCTGTTTTTT | CASSRRVSTNTGELFF
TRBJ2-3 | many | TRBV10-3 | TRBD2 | TGTGCCATCAGTGGCAGCGATAGCGGGAGAGCAGATACGCAGTATTTT | CAISGSDSGRADTQYF
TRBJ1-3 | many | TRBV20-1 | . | TGCAGTGTTGAATCCTCTGGAAACACCATATATTTT | CSVESSGNTIYF
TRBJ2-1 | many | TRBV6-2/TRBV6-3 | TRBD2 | TGTGCCAGCAGTTTTCGGGGACTAGGACGTAACAATGAGCAGTTCTTC | CASSFRGLGRNNEQFF
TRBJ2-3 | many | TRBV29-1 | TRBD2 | TGCAGCGTTGAAACTAGCGGAGGCACAGATACGCAGTATTTT | CSVETSGGTDTQYF
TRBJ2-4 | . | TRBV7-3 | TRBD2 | TGTGCCAGCAGCCTACTAGCGGGAGGATCTGACATTCAGTACTTC | CASSLLAGGSDIQYF
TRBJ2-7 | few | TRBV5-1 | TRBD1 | TGCGCCAGCAGCTTGGGGGGGGGGACAGGGGGCAGGAACGAGCAGTACTTC | CASSLGGGTGGRNEQYF
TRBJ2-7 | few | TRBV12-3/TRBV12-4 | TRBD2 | TGTGCCAGCAGCTCTGTGGGGGTAGCGGGGGAATACGAGCAGTACTTC | CASSSVGVAGEYEQYF
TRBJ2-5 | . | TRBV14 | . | TGTGCCAGCAGCCAAGATTGGTCCGGAGGAAAAGAGACCCAGTACTTC | CASSQDWSGGKETQYF
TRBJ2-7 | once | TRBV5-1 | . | TGCGCCAGCAGCTTGGCTCCTTCCTACAAGCAGTACTTC | CASSLAPSYKQYF
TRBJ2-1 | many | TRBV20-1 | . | TGCAGTGCTAGGGGAGCGGCCCCCTACAATGAGCAGTTCTTC | CSARGAAPYNEQFF
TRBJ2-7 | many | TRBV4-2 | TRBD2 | TGTGCCAGCAGCCAAGATACTAGCGGGGTCTCCTACGAGCAGTACTTC | CASSQDTSGVSYEQYF
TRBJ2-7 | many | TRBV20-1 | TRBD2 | TGCAGTGGATCTAGCGGGGTCTCCTACGAGCAGTACTTC | CSGSSGVSYEQYF
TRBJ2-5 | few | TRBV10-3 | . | TGTGCGTCCAGGGGCGGGGAGGAGACCCAGTACTTC | CASRGGEETQYF
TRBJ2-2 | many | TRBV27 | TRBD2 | TGTGCCAGTTCGCGGGAGGTCACCGGGGAGCTGTTTTTT | CASSREVTGELFF
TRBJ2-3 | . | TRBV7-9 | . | TGTGCCAGCAGCTTAGGGGGGGAGTTAGGACTCCGGACGACAGATACGCAGTATTTT | CASSLGGELGLRTTDTQYF
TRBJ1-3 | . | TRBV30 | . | TGTGCCTGGTCGGGAGGCTCTGGAAACACCATATATTTT | CAWSGGSGNTIYF
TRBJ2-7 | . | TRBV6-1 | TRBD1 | TGTGCCAGCAGCCTCGACAGGGGCCACGAGCAGTACTTC | CASSLDRGHEQYF